The 28 T cell receptor beta chains reported below all come from one sample, sequenced in a study of neurological immune-mediated disorders. In TCRdb, the 5' RACE reads were re-called with MiXCR into one record per CDR3 protein. This sample has tens of thousands of distinct CDR3 sequences, with roughly 10% found just once. Time point in this sample: longitudinal time-point 1 (baseline). Sequencing input: PBMCs. The receptors come from a man aged 25 to 45 in good health.

This clonotype was seen ten or more times. The gene calls are TRBV10-3 and TRBJ2-1, with 11 bases lining up with TRBD2. In germline, CDR1 is ENHRY, CDR2 SYGVKD. The CDR3 is 15 amino acids. V lost 7 bases and J lost 8; bases outside the gene matches: 10. The CDR3 loop reads CAINLAGGPMDEQFF. CDR3 DNA sequence: TGTGCCATCAACTTAGCGGGAGGGCCTATGGATGAGCAGTTCTTC.

This clonotype came up many times. This sequence joins TRBV5-1 and TRBJ2-7, with a tentative D call TRBD2 (7 bases). V was trimmed by 0 bases and J by 1 base, leaving 14 bases between them. Germline V gene data show CDR1 as SGHRS and CDR2 as YFSETQ. This CDR3 spans 16 amino acids. The CDR3 is CASSLASGRGSYEQYF. CDR3 DNA: TGCGCCAGCAGCTTGGCCTCAGGGAGGGGGTCCTACGAGCAGTACTTC. Full variable domain (rest looked up from reference TRBV5-1 and TRBJ2-7): KAGVTQTPRYLIKTRGQQVTLSCSPISGHRSVSWYQQTPGQGLQFLFEYFSETQRNKGNFPGRFSGRQFSNSRSEMNVSTLELGDSALYLCASSLASGRGSYEQYFGPGTRLTVT.

This clonotype was seen repeatedly, ten times or more. The chain joins TRBV9 to TRBJ2-7, with 11 bases matching TRBD1. The CDR3 runs 15 residues. V dropped 4 bases and J dropped 6; count of bases not matched to a gene: 9. CDR1 SGDLS and CDR2 YYNGEE come from the germline V gene. The CDR3 DNA is TGTGCCAGCAGCAAAGACGGACAGGGGGCAGTCGAGCAGTACTTC. This encodes CASSKDGQGAVEQYF.

This clonotype was observed at least ten times. V is TRBV20-1 and J is TRBJ2-3; TRBD1 or TRBD2 may be the D gene (5 bases each). CDR3 size: 17 residues. V shed 3 bases and J shed 0 bases, with 19 bases lying between them. From germline, CDR1 is DFQATT and CDR2 SNEGSKA (reference sequence). CDR3 in DNA: TGCAGTGCTAGCTCACCCGCTGTCGGGGCTAGCACAGATACGCAGTATTTT. Translation: CSASSPAVGASTDTQYF.

This clonotype was seen repeatedly, ten times or more. The CDR3 is CASSLGAGFGEQYF. The CDR3 region has the DNA TGTGCCAGCAGCCTTGGGGCAGGTTTCGGGGAGCAGTACTTC. V usage is TRBV14 and J usage is TRBJ2-7; the D gene is possibly TRBD1 (5 bases). V gave up 4 bases and J gave up 7 bases, with 17 bases separating them. Germline lookup yields CDR1 SGHDN and CDR2 FVKESK. This CDR3 comprises 14 residues.

This clonotype was observed many times. The V gene is TRBV7-8, the J gene TRBJ2-1, with D perhaps TRBD2 (5 bases). V gave up 5 bases and J gave up 2 bases, with 7 bases separating them. In germline, CDR1 is SGHVS, CDR2 FQNEAQ. This CDR3 has 13 residues. CDR3 DNA sequence: TGTGCCAGCAGCACCGGGGCCTACAATGAGCAGTTCTTC. Translated: CASSTGAYNEQFF.

This clonotype was seen many times. V gene TRBV5-1 combines with J gene TRBJ2-7; TRBD1 is a possible D gene (6 bases). The ends were cut back, 4 bases at V and 1 base at J, with 15 bases in the middle. The CDR3 length is 15 residues. Germline values: CDR1 SGHRS, CDR2 YFSETQ. The CDR3 DNA sequence: TGCGCCAGCAGCCCAAGGACAGTTTCGTCCTACGAGCAGTACTTC. This gives the protein CASSPRTVSSYEQYF.

In this sample, this clonotype turned up many times. The germline gene is not matched at one end of the junction; a read error may be the cause. The gene calls are TRBV28 and TRBJ2-4, with unresolved D. Germline V gives CDR1 MDHEN, CDR2 SYDVKM. The CDR3 is made up of 11 amino acids. This CDR3 is CASRETLAWHF. DNA for the CDR3: TGTGCCAGCAGGGAGACCCTTGCTTGGCACTTC.

This clonotype showed up many times. The V call is TRBV20-1, the J call TRBJ2-3, with D perhaps being TRBD1 or TRBD2 (5 bases each). Germline loops: CDR1 DFQATT, CDR2 SNEGSKA (reference sequence). Trimming took 4 bases from V and 10 from J, leaving 12 bases between them. This CDR3 region has 11 residues. This CDR3 reads CSANKRGAQYF. CDR3 DNA sequence: TGCAGTGCTAACAAAAGGGGAGCGCAGTATTTT.

This clonotype was seen more than once but under ten times. The V and J genes are TRBV27 and TRBJ2-7, with TRBD1 matching over 8 bases. V shed 7 bases, J shed 3 bases, and the junction held 5 bases outside the gene matches. This CDR3 region has 13 residues. CDR1 is MNHEY, CDR2 SMNVEV, per germline (reference sequence). The CDR3 nucleotides read TGTGCCAGCAACCCTACAGGGGGCTACGAGCAGTACTTC. Protein sequence: CASNPTGGYEQYF.

This clonotype was counted many times. This CDR3 is CASSPTPRGYEQFF. CDR3 coding DNA: TGCGCCAGCAGCCCCACGCCCAGGGGCTATGAGCAGTTCTTC. The chain recombines TRBV5-1 with TRBJ2-1, with a possible D match to TRBD1 (6 bases). Germline values: CDR1 SGHRS, CDR2 YFSETQ. CDR3 length equals 14 residues. The germline V and J ends were trimmed by 4 bases and 8 bases, with 16 bases remaining between them.

In its sample, this clonotype was seen many times. The genes are TRBV20-1 and TRBJ2-3; TRBD2 matches at 11 bases. Unmatched junction bases numbered 5, after V lost 6 bases and J lost 0 bases. The CDR3 consists of 15 residues. In germline, CDR1 is DFQATT, CDR2 SNEGSKA (reference sequence). In nucleotides, the CDR3 is TGCAGTGCGCGACGGACTAGCGGGAGCACAGATACGCAGTATTTT. This translates into CSARRTSGSTDTQYF.

About this clonotype itself: Given a much more abundant clone one base away, this may be a read error. The V call is TRBV29-1, the J call TRBJ1-4; D not resolved. The germline V gene has CDR1 SQVTM and CDR2 ANQGSEA. This CDR3 has 15 residues. Trimming stripped 2 bases from V and 7 bases from J, with 17 bases between. CDR3 sequence: CSVELRIGKVEKLFF. CDR3 in DNA: TGCAGCGTTGAATTGAGGATAGGGAAAGTTGAAAAACTGTTTTTT.

The gene calls are TRBV29-1 and TRBJ2-7; D gene unclear. The CDR3 is made up of 12 amino acids. In germline, CDR1 is SQVTM, CDR2 ANQGSEA. V lost 5 bases to trimming and J lost 3 bases, with 11 bases between them. This chain's CDR3 is CSVRPGGYEQYF. DNA of the CDR3: TGCAGCGTTCGACCCGGTGGCTACGAGCAGTACTTC.

There are many counts of this clonotype. This chain links TRBV6-5 with TRBJ2-3, with D possibly being TRBD2 (6 bases). The CDR3 is 15 amino acids. Germline V gene sequence: CDR1 MNHEY, CDR2 SVGAGI. Trimming took off 6 bases at V and 0 bases at J, with 13 bases between the two ends. The CDR3 is CASSDSGHSTDTQYF. CDR3 in DNA: TGTGCCAGCAGCGATAGCGGCCACAGCACAGATACGCAGTATTTT.

In this sample, this clonotype turned up many times. V gene TRBV18 combines with J gene TRBJ2-7, with D maybe TRBD1 (7 bases). Germline V gene sequence: CDR1 KGHSH, CDR2 LQKENI. The CDR3 runs to 16 residues. Trimming left V 3 bases short and J 12 bases short, with 27 bases between. CDR3: CASSPLPDQMQGGLYF. In nucleotides, the CDR3 is TGTGCCAGCTCACCCCTACCCGACCAAATGCAGGGGGGACTGTACTTC. The full variable domain, with the rest looked up from reference TRBV18 and TRBJ2-7, is NAGVMQNPRHLVRRRGQEARLRCSPMKGHSHVYWYRQLPEEGLKFMVYLQKENIIDESGMPKERFSAEFPKEGPSILRIQQVVRGDSAAYFCASSPLPDQMQGGLYFGPGTRLTVT.

The chain employs TRBV20-1 and TRBJ1-1; 7 nucleotides agree with TRBD1. V was clipped by 1 base and J by 4 bases; unmatched bases: 3. Germline-derived CDR1 and CDR2 are DFQATT and SNEGSKA (reference sequence). This CDR3 is 13 amino acids long. The DNA of the CDR3 is TGCAGTGCTAGAGGACAGGGCGGCACTGAAGCTTTCTTT. Encoded protein: CSARGQGGTEAFF.

The chain carries TRBV4-2 and TRBJ2-5, with 7 bases identical to TRBD2. The CDR3 length is 15 residues. Germline loops: CDR1 LGHNA, CDR2 YNFKEQ. J was trimmed by 1 base and V by 4 bases; bases with no gene match: 6. The CDR3 region is CASSPHSSGQETQYF. The CDR3 coding sequence is TGTGCCAGCAGCCCCCATTCTAGCGGCCAAGAGACCCAGTACTTC.

This clonotype was counted at least ten times. The chain has TRBV3-1 and TRBJ2-1; the D gene is possibly TRBD1 (5 bases). The CDR3 is 14 residues long. V lost 0 bases and J lost 2, with 5 bases in between. Germline CDR1 reads LGHDT; CDR2 reads YNNKEL (reference sequence). CDR3 loop: CASSQEGAYNEQFF. The CDR3 DNA reads TGTGCCAGCAGCCAAGAAGGGGCCTACAATGAGCAGTTCTTC.

This clonotype showed up many times. The genes are TRBV7-2 and TRBJ1-6; D not certain. Deletions cut 5 bases from V and 11 bases from J, with 10 bases between. This CDR3 is 12 amino acids long. Germline CDR1 and CDR2: SGHTA and FQGNSA. CDR3 loop: CASSPRSPPLHF. CDR3 DNA: TGTGCCAGCAGCCCCAGGAGCCCACCCCTCCACTTT.

This clonotype was seen many times. This sequence joins TRBV4-2 and TRBJ2-7, with 7 positions matching TRBD2. This CDR3 spans 15 amino acids. The germline V gene has CDR1 LGHNA and CDR2 YNFKEQ. Losses at the gene ends were 4 bases for V and 0 bases for J; bases not matched to a gene: 6. The CDR3 coding sequence is TGTGCCAGCAGCCTAGGAGCTAGCGGCTCCTACGAGCAGTACTTC. Protein sequence: CASSLGASGSYEQYF.

Ten or more counts support this clonotype. This chain links TRBV20-1 with TRBJ2-1, with TRBD2 matching over 11 bases. The CDR3 contains 17 residues. V was clipped by 6 bases and J by 1 base; unmatched bases: 11. Germline-derived CDR1 and CDR2 are DFQATT and SNEGSKA (reference sequence). This chain's CDR3 is CSAPEGLAETSYNEQFF. The CDR3 region has the DNA TGCAGTGCACCCGAGGGACTAGCGGAGACTTCCTACAATGAGCAGTTCTTC.

This clonotype was recorded many times. The CDR3: CASRHRSPGKEQFF. The CDR3 DNA is TGTGCCAGCAGACACCGGTCCCCCGGGAAGGAGCAGTTCTTC. This chain links TRBV28 with TRBJ2-1; TRBD2 might be the D (5 bases). CDR1 and CDR2 from the germline V gene are MDHEN and SYDVKM. With 6 bases removed from V and 10 bases from J, the gap between germline ends came to 19 bases. This CDR3 has 14 amino acids.

In this sample, this clonotype turned up many times. The rearrangement joins TRBV28 to TRBJ2-2; a possible D gene is TRBD2 (6 bases). Germline assignment: CDR1 MDHEN and CDR2 SYDVKM. This CDR3 is built from 16 residues. Trimming took off 1 base at V and 2 bases at J, with 11 bases between the two ends. CDR3 DNA: TGTGCCAGCAGTTTATTTAGCGGCTCCAACACCGGGGAGCTGTTTTTT. This codes for CASSLFSGSNTGELFF.

At least ten counts were recorded for this clonotype. This chain uses TRBV15 with TRBJ2-2; 7 bases are a match to TRBD1. Germline CDR1 reads LNHNV; CDR2 reads YYDKDF (reference sequence). V was pared by 1 base and J by 1 base, with 6 bases of the junction left unmatched. There are 17 residues in the CDR3. Here the CDR3 DNA reads TGTGCCACCAGCAGAGGTTTTGGGACAGAGAACACCGGGGAGCTGTTTTTT. Translation gives CATSRGFGTENTGELFF.

In this sample, this clonotype turned up many times. This chain links TRBV27 with TRBJ1-1; D not certain. CDR3 length: 13 amino acids. Trimming left V 2 bases short and J 10 bases short, with 14 bases between. Germline values: CDR1 MNHEY, CDR2 SMNVEV (reference sequence). This CDR3 reads CASSLAGGNSAFF. The CDR3, as DNA: TGTGCCAGCAGTTTAGCTGGTGGCAATTCAGCTTTCTTT.

This clonotype was seen ten or more times. This chain uses TRBV3-1 with TRBJ2-1; no firm D call. Germline V gene data show CDR1 as LGHDT and CDR2 as YNNKEL (reference sequence). V was cut by 3 bases and J by 6 bases, with 3 bases left in between. This CDR3 spans 11 amino acids. CDR3 loop: CASSHRNEQFF. The CDR3 DNA is TGTGCCAGCAGCCACCGCAATGAGCAGTTCTTC.

This clonotype appeared many times. The chain joins TRBV12-5 to TRBJ2-1, with TRBD2 matching 8 bases. Germline V gene lookup returns CDR1 LGHNT and CDR2 FRNRAP. V lost 0 bases, J lost 6 bases, and 7 bases stayed unmatched. The CDR3 is made up of 16 amino acids. CDR3 sequence: CASGLVDGRASNEQFF. The DNA of the CDR3 is TGTGCTAGTGGTTTGGTCGACGGGAGGGCCAGCAATGAGCAGTTCTTC.